One T cell receptor (beta chain) is described in this entry. This clonotype was counted a few times. Its antigen is not yet known. Qualities for individual bases were not recorded, and no much larger clone is one base off. V and J lose 6 bases and 2 bases, and a span of 10 bases separates them. According to the germline V gene (reference sequence), CDR1 reads DFQATT and CDR2 reads SNEGSKA. From its cysteine to its phenylalanine, the CDR3 spans 12 amino acids. Only CDR3 DNA is held: 36 bases, read in frame from base 1. This sample was included in a study of T cells in Graves' hyperthyroidism and ophthalmopathy (dated by TCRdb to about 2019). As for the study more broadly: Peripheral blood was sampled at the time of initial diagnosis, prior to any treatment. A discovery cohort of about 96 patients, roughly 45 with Graves' ophthalmopathy and more than 55 with stable Graves' hyperthyroidism, was used to find distinguishing TCR V-J signatures. Prospective prediction of ophthalmopathy was tested in an independent validation cohort consisting of some 20 hyperthyroidism patients and some 16 patients who later progressed to ophthalmopathy. The approximately 100 discovery patients were randomly split 7:3 into training and test sets. Thyroid tissue and blood T-cell repertoires from several Graves' hyperthyroidism patients were also compared in the study. Following sampling, methimazole starting at 30 mg daily was given to hyperthyroidism patients, and high-dose intravenous methylprednisolone was given to ophthalmopathy patients. According to the paper, TCR Vbeta CDR3 sequencing was carried out on about 140 peripheral blood samples, which came from fewer than 50 ophthalmopathy, around 74 hyperthyroidism and approximately 17 progressor patients.

General conclusions and limits of the study: Sample size was not statistically predetermined, and blinding of investigators to group allocation was not performed. A model built on a 13 V-J signature distinguished ophthalmopathy from stable hyperthyroidism, reaching around 87% sensitivity and 81.08% specificity in cross-validation and 80%/75% in testing. Blood samples also contained most of the expanded thyroid clonotypes (frequency above 0.001), which suggests that blood repertoires may reflect thyroid immune responses. During validation, the model predicted progression to ophthalmopathy a median of around 7 months ahead of onset, with around 71% sensitivity and about 72% specificity.

The hyperthyroidism patients were between 18 and 65 years old and newly diagnosed, with a disease duration of less than 2 months. Patients with uncontrolled infections, other autoimmune diseases, pregnancy or lactation were excluded. Diagnoses relied on clinical symptoms, serum thyroxine and TRAb, thyroid ultrasound and orbital computed tomography. For progressor patients, blood was drawn at the first diagnosis of hyperthyroidism, before any ophthalmopathy symptoms had appeared. PBMCs were separated from under 12 ml of fresh peripheral blood using Ficoll-Paque density gradient centrifugation. Progressor patients were initially diagnosed with Graves' hyperthyroidism and developed ophthalmopathy during follow-up. Total RNA was extracted using Trizol reagent, and RNA quality was assessed on an Agilent 2100 Bioanalyzer. TCR beta CDR3 regions were amplified from RNA transcripts. A first-round RT-PCR of the TCR CDR3 used the HTBI primer set with the Qiagen OneStep RT-PCR kit. A second multiplex PCR round built the libraries, followed by size selection and purification. The libraries were sequenced on an Illumina HiSeq2000 using paired-end 100 bp reads. Processing in the source paper ran as follows. SOAPnuke was used to process the raw data, throwing out any read that contained adapters or uncalled bases, had a mean Phred below 15, or lacked an exact constant-primer or identifier match. High-quality paired reads were merged with COPE v1.2.5, and unique nucleotide sequences were defined as clonotypes. Clonotypes were aligned to IMGT TRBV, TRBD and TRBJ reference segments using MiTCR v1.1. The analysis was restricted to V-J combinations with a frequency above 0.0001, which together covered 99% to 99.2% of the repertoires. A TCS score was defined as the ratio of F50 (clonal expansion) to E x V (chaos), with BLOSUM62-based TCRdist applied between CDR3 peptides within each V-J. Welch's t-statistics and random forest reduced fewer than 550 V-J features to roughly 13, which were used in a naive Bayes classifier (R e1071). TCRdb reworked the public reads: Q25 trimming with fastp, MiXCR clone assembly, productive beta chains retained. Each CDR3 protein appears once, grouped with its most common genes and DNA. These V and J calls rely on TCRdb rather than the paper's analysis. In this sample the table shows roughly 260,000 distinct CDR3 sequences, roughly 15% of which occur a single time. The biggest ten clones account for roughly 13% of the sample.

The source material was blood. This receptor was taken from a middle-aged woman with Graves' hyperthyroidism that later progressed to Graves' ophthalmopathy. The chain is made from TRBV20-1 and TRBJ2-5; the D call is possibly TRBD1 or TRBD2, each sharing 5 bases. The base sequence is TGCAGTGCCTTGGGACGTCAAGAGACCCAGTACTTC. Translation gives CSALGRQETQYF.